A selection of T cell receptor beta chains follows, all from one sample in a study of graft-versus-host responses after intestinal transplantation. Measured with immunoSEQ multiplex PCR; TCRdb has only the in-frame clones, and not every one. Of more than 95,000 clones in the sample, roughly 87% are singletons; the top ten hold about 0.9%. These receptors' targets are unknown. Specimen: unstimulated CD4+ T cells sorted from spleen or lymph node cells, collected before intestinal transplant. The receptors derive from a human donor who received an intestinal transplant. Both conserved end residues are part of each CDR3. D genes are given only for firm matches. Size tells how often a clone was seen (once, few, many) or the class of an expanded clone, and some rows leave it out.

>13|TRBV6-4|.|TRBJ1-4|.
TGTGCCAGCGGGGGGAGTTGTGAGGGTAAACTGTTTTTT
CASGGSCEGKLFF
>14|TRBV9|.|TRBJ2-5|.
TGTGCCAGCAGCCCCCGGGTAGCGGAAGAGACCCAGTACTTC
CASSPRVAEETQYF
>15|TRBV6-5|once|TRBJ2-7|TRBD2
TGTGCCAGCAGCCCCCCCGGGTTAGCGGGACACGAGCAGTACTTC
CASSPPGLAGHEQYF
>14|TRBV7-9|.|TRBJ2-1|TRBD1
TGTGCCAGCAGCAGGGACAGGGGGCGGAATGAGCAGTTCTTC
CASSRDRGRNEQFF
>20|TRBV4-2|.|TRBJ1-6|.
TGTGCCAGCAGCCAACAACTTAACCGTCCCGTTGGGAACTATAATTCACCCCTCCACTTT
CASSQQLNRPVGNYNSPLHF
>13|TRBV15|.|TRBJ2-1|.
TGTGCCACCAGCAGAGAAGGGGGCAATGAGCAGTTCTTC
CATSREGGNEQFF
>14|TRBV6-1|.|TRBJ1-5|.
TGTGCCAGCAGCCTGTTACAGTTCTCCCAGCCCCAGCATTTT
CASSLLQFSQPQHF
>15|TRBV7-2|once|TRBJ2-7|.
TGTGCCAGCAGCTTATTAGGGCTAGGGGGGTACGAGCAGTACTTC
CASSLLGLGGYEQYF
>16|TRBV4-2|.|TRBJ2-7|TRBD2
TGTGCCAGCAGCCAAATCAGACTAGCGGGATTCCACGAGCAGTACTTC
CASSQIRLAGFHEQYF
>14|TRBV11-3|.|TRBJ2-7|.
TGTGCCAGCCCAGTCTGGGTCAGACCCTACGAGCAGTACTTC
CASPVWVRPYEQYF
>16|TRBV28|.|TRBJ2-6|.
TGTGCCAGCAGTTCTATGGGGCGAGCTGGGGCCAACGTCCTGACTTTC
CASSSMGRAGANVLTF
>14|TRBV19|few|TRBJ1-1|TRBD1
TGTGCCAGTAGTATAGCGACAGGGGCCACTGAAGCTTTCTTT
CASSIATGATEAFF
>15|TRBV27|.|TRBJ2-7|.
TGTGCCAGCAGTTTAAATTTCGGGGGAAACTACGAGCAGTACTTC
CASSLNFGGNYEQYF
>15|TRBV2|.|TRBJ1-2|TRBD1
TGTGCCAGCAGTTTCGGGACAGGGAGTGGCGATGGCTACACCTTC
CASSFGTGSGDGYTF
>14|TRBV6-6|.|TRBJ2-7|TRBD2
TGTGCCACTCAGTTGGGCGGGAGTGCCTACGAGCAGTACTTC
CATQLGGSAYEQYF
>14|TRBV4-1|.|TRBJ1-1|.
TGCGCCAGCAGCCAAGATTGGAGGAACACTGAAGCTTTCTTT
CASSQDWRNTEAFF
>16|TRBV11-3|.|TRBJ2-3|TRBD2
TGTGCCAGCAGTCCTGGACTAGCGGGGGCCACAGATACGCAGTATTTT
CASSPGLAGATDTQYF
>15|TRBV19|once|TRBJ2-5|.
TGTGCCAGTAGTATTCTCCCTGGGAACCAAGAGACCCAGTACTTC
CASSILPGNQETQYF
>16|TRBV6-5|.|TRBJ2-1|.
TGTGCCAGCAGTTACGGGGGCGGCCCGGGCCTCAATGAGCAGTTCTTC
CASSYGGGPGLNEQFF
>16|TRBV7-2|.|TRBJ1-6|.
TGTGCCAGCAGCCCGCGGGGGGCGGCCACAAATTCACCCCTCCACTTT
CASSPRGAATNSPLHF
>16|TRBV2|.|TRBJ1-6|.
TGTGCCAGCAGTCGGGAAGGGAACTCCTATAATTCACCCCTCCACTTT
CASSREGNSYNSPLHF
>12|TRBV10-3|.|TRBJ1-2|.
TGTGCCATCAGTGAGTCTGGGGGGGGCTACACCTTC
CAISESGGGYTF
>15|TRBV2|.|TRBJ1-6|.
TGTGCCAGCAAGCCGGAGAGCTCCTATAATTCACCCCTCCACTTT
CASKPESSYNSPLHF
>14|TRBV7-9|.|TRBJ1-5|.
TGTGCCAGCAGCTTGACGGATAGCAATCAGCCCCAGCATTTT
CASSLTDSNQPQHF
>14|TRBV19|.|TRBJ1-5|.
TGTGCCAGTAGTACTGGACTTCGCAATCAGCCCCAGCATTTT
CASSTGLRNQPQHF
>11|TRBV18|.|TRBJ2-5|.
TGTGCCAGCTCACCAATAGAGACCCAGTACTTC
CASSPIETQYF
>13|TRBV7-3|.|TRBJ2-1|.
TGTGCCAGCAGCTTAGACAGGCAAGGTGAGCAGTTCTTC
CASSLDRQGEQFF
>16|TRBV21-1|.|TRBJ2-1|.
TGTGCCAGCAGCACCCTGGGACAGGGGCCTCCCGATGAGCAGTTCTTC
CASSTLGQGPPDEQFF
>12|TRBV6-5|.|TRBJ2-6|.
TGTGCCAGCAGGTCCGGGGCCAACGTCCTGACTTTC
CASRSGANVLTF
>15|TRBV10-3|once|TRBJ2-5|.
TGTGCCATCAGTGAGGGGGGACTTAACGGGGAGACCCAGTACTTC
CAISEGGLNGETQYF
>15|TRBV6-1|.|TRBJ1-2|.
TGTGCCATCAGTGAATCGGACGGCAGTCTCGGAGGCTACACCTTC
CAISESDGSLGGYTF